These 14 T cell receptor beta chains share one sample of origin, sequenced in a study of shared clonotypes between healthy human individuals. Libraries were prepared by immunoSEQ multiplex PCR; TCRdb keeps only in-frame clonotypes and omits some of them. The sample records a few million clones, 90% to 95% being singletons. The specimen sequenced was naive CD4+ T cells sorted from blood. Documented subset: CD45RA+ positively selected. The receptors stem from a man aged 18 to 35 in good health.

This clone was recorded only once. The chain recombines TRBV6-6 with TRBJ2-4; D gene ambiguous. V dropped 10 bases and J dropped 3 bases, with 13 bases sitting between them. Germline V gene sequence: CDR1 MNHNY, CDR2 SVGAGI (reference sequence). The CDR3 extends over 13 amino acids. Written as DNA, the CDR3 is TGTGCCACCCTGACCGAAGACAAAAACATTCAGTACTTC. This codes for CATLTEDKNIQYF.

The CDR3: CASSLTQQKQPQHF. DNA for the CDR3: TGTGCCAGCAGCTTGACGCAGCAGAAACAGCCCCAGCATTTT. V usage is TRBV7-8 and J usage is TRBJ1-5; D ambiguous. Germline V gene lookup returns CDR1 SGHVS and CDR2 FQNEAQ. This CDR3 comprises 14 residues. Trimming took off 3 bases at V and 7 bases at J, with 13 bases between the two ends.

The chain joins TRBV28 to TRBJ2-5; D unresolved. V was clipped by 7 bases and J by 2 bases, with 14 bases between them. This CDR3 is built from 14 residues. Germline values: CDR1 MDHEN, CDR2 SYDVKM. CDR3 in amino acids: CASTSAGLQETQYF. In DNA, the CDR3 is TGTGCCAGCACCTCAGCAGGCCTACAAGAGACCCAGTACTTC.

V usage is TRBV20-1 and J usage is TRBJ1-1; D unclear. This CDR3 is built from 11 residues. Trimming stripped 4 bases from V and 8 bases from J, with 11 bases between. The germline V gene has CDR1 DFQATT and CDR2 SNEGSKA (reference sequence). Here the CDR3 DNA reads TGCAGTGCTAAGGGATTCGGGGAAGCTTTCTTT. Its protein product is CSAKGFGEAFF.

V gene TRBV6-5 combines with J gene TRBJ1-1; D gene unclear. Germline loops: CDR1 MNHEY, CDR2 SVGAGI. The CDR3 is made up of 13 amino acids. Deletions cut 6 bases from V and 6 bases from J, with 14 bases between. CDR3 nucleotide sequence: TGTGCCAGCAGCGTAACAGAGTCCGCTGAAGCTTTCTTT. The encoded protein is CASSVTESAEAFF.

The chain couples TRBV6-5 to TRBJ1-1; D may be TRBD1 (6 bases). The CDR3 spans 14 residues. The V and J ends lost 2 bases and 4 bases respectively, with 11 bases between them. Germline CDR1 and CDR2: MNHEY and SVGAGI. Here the CDR3 DNA reads TGTGCCAGCAGTTACCTTTTAGGGGGCACTGAAGCTTTCTTT. Its translation is CASSYLLGGTEAFF.

As concerns this clone: Within the sample, other DNA sequences also encode this same CDR3. This rearrangement joins TRBV27 to TRBJ1-5, with a tentative D call TRBD1 (5 bases). Trimming took off 3 bases at V and 4 bases at J, with 7 bases between the two ends. Germline values: CDR1 MNHEY, CDR2 SMNVEV (reference sequence). CDR3 length equals 13 residues. In DNA form, the CDR3 reads TGTGCCAGCAGTTTGGCAGGGAATCAGCCCCAGCATTTT. It translates to CASSLAGNQPQHF.

The chain recombines TRBV4-2 with TRBJ2-7; 7 nucleotides agree with TRBD2. Trimming cost V 1 base and J 7 bases; bases outside gene matches: 10. Germline V gene sequence: CDR1 LGHNA, CDR2 YNFKEQ. This CDR3 spans 15 amino acids. CDR3 coding DNA: TGTGCCAGCAGCCAAGGCGTCGCAGGGCGGGGGGAGCAGTACTTC. As protein: CASSQGVAGRGEQYF.

This sequence joins TRBV21-1 and TRBJ2-2; the table's D call, TRBD2, has no DNA check behind it. TRBV21-1 is marked as a pseudogene. CDR3 length equals 14 residues. Here the CDR3 DNA reads TGTGCCAGCAGACTAGCGGGAGTGTCCGGGGAGCTGTTTTTT. Translation: CASRLAGVSGELFF.

The chain is built from TRBV6-6 and TRBJ1-3, with D perhaps matching TRBD1 (5 bases). The CDR3 sequence is 15 residues long. V lost 4 bases, J lost 1 base, and 11 bases lay in between. Germline assignment: CDR1 MNHNY and CDR2 SVGAGI (reference sequence). The CDR3 loop reads CASSSPGPSGNTIYF. The CDR3 DNA follows: TGTGCCAGCAGTTCCCCAGGGCCATCTGGAAACACCATATATTTT.

Regarding this clone: The same CDR3 arises from other DNA sequences in this sample as well. V is TRBV6-1 and J is TRBJ2-5; D is unclear. The CDR3 is 12 residues long. The germline CDR1 and CDR2 sequences are MNHNS and SASEGT. Between the trimmed V and J ends, which lost 1 base and 5 bases, there was a span of 5 bases. This CDR3 reads CASSEGFETQYF. DNA of the CDR3: TGTGCCAGCAGTGAAGGATTCGAGACCCAGTACTTC.

This clone was picked up a small number of times. The chain combines TRBV30 with TRBJ1-4, with D possibly TRBD1 on 5 matching bases. V dropped 0 bases and J dropped 8 bases, with 13 bases sitting between them. This CDR3 spans 14 amino acids. CDR1 and CDR2 from the germline V gene are GTSNPN and SVGIG (reference sequence). The CDR3 reads CAWSVGGPGEKLFF. The CDR3 nucleotides read TGTGCCTGGAGTGTAGGAGGCCCAGGGGAAAAACTGTTTTTT.

The chain joins TRBV27 to TRBJ1-3, with a possible D match to TRBD1 (5 bases). Germline loops: CDR1 MNHEY, CDR2 SMNVEV (reference sequence). The V end was cut by 5 bases, the J end by 0 bases, with 11 bases between. The CDR3 is 15 residues long. CDR3 sequence (DNA): TGTGCCAGCAGTGCCTGGGACTCCTCTGGAAACACCATATATTTT. Its protein product is CASSAWDSSGNTIYF.

This rearrangement joins TRBV29-1 to TRBJ1-1, with D unresolved. This CDR3 region has 13 residues. From germline, CDR1 is SQVTM and CDR2 ANQGSEA. The V end was cut by 7 bases, the J end by 1 base, with 13 bases between. The CDR3 loop reads CSGGPLRNTEAFF. The CDR3, as DNA: TGCAGCGGAGGACCTCTTAGGAACACTGAAGCTTTCTTT.